The 21 T cell receptor beta chains below were found in one sample sequenced in a study of cytomegalovirus exposure and HLA in healthy donors. The PCR employed 60 Vbeta primers together with 13 Jbeta primers. The table came from immunoSEQ multiplex PCR; TCRdb's copy has only in-frame clones and leaves some out. The sample lists about 160,000 clones, approximately 70% seen once, with roughly 7.1% in the top ten. The sample taken for sequencing was PBMCs. All receptors come from a man aged 40-49 years in good health and CMV-seropositive.

This chain joins TRBV6-6 and TRBJ1-1; D remains ambiguous. This CDR3 is 13 amino acids long. Germline CDR1 and CDR2: MNHNY and SVGAGI (reference sequence). V was cut by 7 bases and J by 4 bases, with 13 bases left in between. The CDR3 reads CASTPIVSTEAFF. CDR3 nucleotide sequence: TGTGCCAGCACCCCAATTGTGAGCACTGAAGCTTTCTTT.

This rearrangement joins TRBV11-1 to TRBJ2-1; D perhaps matches TRBD2 (7 bases). The CDR3 is 14 amino acids. Between the trimmed V and J ends, which lost 3 bases and 8 bases, there was a span of 14 bases. CDR1 and CDR2 from the germline V gene are SGHAT and FQDESV (reference sequence). CDR3 region: CASSLGGGRDEQFF. The CDR3 bases are TGTGCCAGCAGCTTGGGCGGGGGCCGGGATGAGCAGTTCTTC.

This chain connects TRBV9 to TRBJ1-1; 9 bases are a match to TRBD1. V trimming: 3 bases; J trimming: 5 bases; junction bases outside the gene matches: 5. This CDR3 comprises 14 residues. CDR1 is SGDLS, CDR2 YYNGEE, per germline. CDR3 nucleotide sequence: TGTGCCAGCAGCGAGGACGGACAGGGGACTGAAGCTTTCTTT. Residues: CASSEDGQGTEAFF.

The gene calls are TRBV10-3 and TRBJ1-1; 9 bases line up with TRBD1. V shed 7 bases, J shed 5 bases, and the junction held 5 bases outside the gene matches. CDR3 length equals 13 residues. CDR1 is ENHRY, CDR2 SYGVKD, per germline. The CDR3: CAITTGGVTEAFF. CDR3 in DNA: TGTGCCATCACCACAGGGGGCGTTACTGAAGCTTTCTTT.

V gene TRBV27 combines with J gene TRBJ2-2, with D possibly TRBD2 on 5 matching bases. The CDR3 is made up of 19 amino acids. CDR1 and CDR2 from the germline V gene are MNHEY and SMNVEV (reference sequence). V lost 0 bases to trimming and J lost 2 bases, with 19 bases between them. Written as DNA, the CDR3 is TGTGCCAGCAGTTTATCCCCAACCTTGACTATACTAAACACCGGGGAGCTGTTTTTT. Translated: CASSLSPTLTILNTGELFF.

The V call is TRBV10-2, the J call TRBJ2-1, with 7 bases matching TRBD1. V gave up 6 bases and J gave up 5 bases; unmatched junction bases: 7. Looked up from germline, CDR1 is WSHSY and CDR2 is SAAADI. CDR3 length: 14 amino acids. The CDR3 protein is CASRLTGPDNEQFF. The CDR3 DNA sequence: TGCGCCAGCAGACTGACAGGGCCAGACAATGAGCAGTTCTTC.

V gene TRBV29-1 combines with J gene TRBJ1-2; D is possibly TRBD1 (6 bases). The length of the CDR3 is 12 residues. Trimming pared 7 bases from V and 3 bases from J, leaving 12 bases between. Germline V lookup: CDR1 SQVTM, CDR2 ANQGSEA. Here the CDR3 reads CSGYGQYYGYTF. In DNA, the CDR3 is TGCAGCGGTTATGGACAGTACTATGGCTACACCTTC.

CDR3: CASSFSGTGSEQYF. DNA for the CDR3: TGTGCCAGCAGCTTCTCCGGGACAGGGTCCGAGCAGTACTTC. The rearrangement links TRBV5-4 to TRBJ2-7, with TRBD1 matching 9 bases. The trim removed 2 bases at V and 6 bases at J, leaving 6 bases unmatched. The germline gives CDR1 SGHNT, CDR2 YYREEE (reference sequence). The CDR3 extends over 14 amino acids.

The chain has TRBV7-2 and TRBJ2-7, with 10 bases identical to TRBD1. The V segment lost 5 bases and the J segment 3 bases; nucleotides outside the gene matches: 7. Germline loops: CDR1 SGHTA, CDR2 FQGNSA. The CDR3 runs to 15 residues. The CDR3 DNA follows: TGTGCCAGCAGCCGCTGGACAGGGGGTAGCTACGAGCAGTACTTC. Its translation is CASSRWTGGSYEQYF.

This clone was observed a few times. The chain recombines TRBV6-5 with TRBJ1-2; 9 bases agree with TRBD1. Germline V lookup: CDR1 MNHEY, CDR2 SVGAGI. V was pared by 2 bases and J by 10 bases, with 11 bases of the junction left unmatched. This CDR3 is 15 amino acids long. The CDR3 sequence: CASSYSPGQGDIYTF. DNA of the CDR3: TGTGCCAGCAGTTACAGCCCGGGACAGGGAGACATCTACACCTTC.

This clone was seen a single time. This chain uses TRBV9 with TRBJ2-7; 9 nucleotides line up with TRBD2. V lost 6 bases to trimming and J lost 4 bases; unmatched junction nucleotides: 8. In germline, CDR1 is SGDLS, CDR2 YYNGEE. The CDR3 covers 14 residues. CDR3 DNA: TGTGCCAGCAACGTCAGCGGGGGGTTATACGAGCAGTACTTC. Translating it yields CASNVSGGLYEQYF.

The chain combines TRBV19 with TRBJ1-5, with TRBD1 as a possible D gene (6 bases). This CDR3 region has 15 residues. The V gene's germline CDR1 is LNHDA and CDR2 SQIVND (reference sequence). Deletions cut 1 base from V and 6 bases from J, with 13 bases between. As DNA, the CDR3 is TGTGCCAGTAGTATAGCTCTCAGGGGTGGTCAGCCCCAGCATTTT. It encodes CASSIALRGGQPQHF.

This clone appeared a few times. The CDR3 DNA is TGCGCCAGCAGCCAGGGACAGGGGGTTAATGAGCAGTTCTTC. It translates to CASSQGQGVNEQFF. The genes are TRBV5-1 and TRBJ2-1; 11 nucleotides agree with TRBD1. Germline CDR1 reads SGHRS; CDR2 reads YFSETQ. CDR3 size: 14 residues. Trimming removed 4 bases from V and 7 bases from J; junction bases left unmatched: 4. Supplemented by reference TRBV5-1 and TRBJ2-1, the full variable domain reads KAGVTQTPRYLIKTRGQQVTLSCSPISGHRSVSWYQQTPGQGLQFLFEYFSETQRNKGNFPGRFSGRQFSNSRSEMNVSTLELGDSALYLCASSQGQGVNEQFFGPGTRLTVL.

CDR3 region: CASGFVGGAYEQYF. In DNA form, the CDR3 reads TGTGCTAGTGGTTTTGTGGGGGGGGCGTACGAGCAGTACTTC. J is TRBJ2-7 and V is TRBV12-5; TRBD2 might be the D (7 bases). Germline V gene sequence: CDR1 LGHNT, CDR2 FRNRAP. The CDR3 covers 14 residues. Between the trimmed V and J ends, which lost 3 bases and 4 bases, there was a span of 13 bases.

The chain links TRBV6-1 to TRBJ1-2; no reliable D call. CDR3 length equals 11 residues. Trimming removed 11 bases at V and 1 base at J, with 8 bases between. CDR1 MNHNS and CDR2 SASEGT come from the germline V gene. CDR3 residues: CALNFNYGYTF. Written as DNA, the CDR3 is TGTGCCCTGAACTTTAACTATGGCTACACCTTC.

V is TRBV5-4 and J is TRBJ1-1, with D possibly TRBD1 on 6 matching bases. V lost 3 bases, J lost 4 bases, and 13 bases lay in between. Germline V CDR1 and CDR2: SGHNT, YYREEE (reference sequence). The CDR3 is 14 amino acids. In DNA, the CDR3 is TGTGCCAGCAGCTCCTGGACAGAAGGCACTGAAGCTTTCTTT. Translation: CASSSWTEGTEAFF.

The rearrangement joins TRBV6-6 to TRBJ2-7; D unresolved. The CDR3 is 14 amino acids. Germline V gene sequence: CDR1 MNHNY, CDR2 SVGAGI (reference sequence). Trimming pared 0 bases from V and 0 bases from J, leaving 6 bases between. The CDR3 region has the DNA TGTGCCAGCAGTTACTCTGGCAGCTCCTACGAGCAGTACTTC. This gives the protein CASSYSGSSYEQYF.

This chain joins TRBV14 and TRBJ2-7, with 8 bases matching TRBD1. Trimming removed 4 bases from V and 7 bases from J; junction bases left unmatched: 12. Germline V gives CDR1 SGHDN, CDR2 FVKESK. The CDR3 covers 15 residues. The DNA for the CDR3 is TGTGCCAGCAGCCTACTGGACAGGGCCTATGGGGAGCAGTACTTC. Translated, it gives CASSLLDRAYGEQYF.

CDR3 in amino acids: CASSSTWGGRGYEQYF. DNA of the CDR3: TGTGCCAGCAGCTCAACTTGGGGGGGCAGAGGCTACGAGCAGTACTTC. The V call is TRBV13, the J call TRBJ2-7; D might be TRBD2 (7 bases). CDR1 and CDR2 (germline): PRHDT, FYEKMQ (reference sequence). V was cut by 4 bases and J by 3 bases, with 19 bases left in between. The CDR3 runs 16 residues.

The rearrangement links TRBV15 to TRBJ2-7, with D unresolved. This CDR3 is built from 16 residues. Germline loops: CDR1 LNHNV, CDR2 YYDKDF (reference sequence). Trimming took 0 bases from V and 6 from J, leaving 18 bases between them. The CDR3 region is CATSRDRSPLPSEQYF. CDR3 nucleotides: TGTGCCACCAGCAGAGATCGGTCCCCGCTCCCTTCCGAGCAGTACTTC.

The rearrangement uses TRBV6-6 and TRBJ1-5, with 10 bases fitting TRBD1. J lost 4 bases, V lost 8 bases, and 2 bases had no gene match. The CDR3 loop spans 13 amino acids. Germline V CDR1 and CDR2: MNHNY, SVGAGI (reference sequence). CDR3 DNA sequence: TGTGCCAGCCTGGGACAGGGGAATCAGCCCCAGCATTTT. Translated: CASLGQGNQPQHF.